The 31 T cell receptor beta chains below come from one sample, sequenced in a study of immune evolution from preneoplasia to lung adenocarcinoma. Assay: immunoSEQ multiplex PCR; the TCRdb copy retains only in-frame clones and omits some. The data contain more than 12,000 clones, 81% of them seen just once; the ten biggest clones take up under 3%. Sequencing was carried out using FFPE minimally invasive lung adenocarcinoma tissue. The receptor set was obtained from a person aged 55-80 years with lung adenocarcinoma.

The V and J genes are TRBV6-6 and TRBJ2-7, with 7 bases matching TRBD1. Germline CDR1 MNHNY, CDR2 SVGAGI (reference sequence). The CDR3 is 16 amino acids. J gave up 0 bases and V 0 bases, and 5 bases lay outside the gene matches. CDR3 region: CASSYSTGLSSYEQYF. CDR3 nucleotides: TGTGCCAGCAGTTACTCGACAGGGTTGAGCTCCTACGAGCAGTACTTC.

In regard to this clone: Other DNA sequences within the sample encode an identical CDR3. This sequence joins TRBV12-5 and TRBJ1-1; possible D gene TRBD1, 6 bases. Germline assignment: CDR1 LGHNT and CDR2 FRNRAP. With 6 bases removed from V and 2 bases from J, the gap between germline ends came to 16 bases. The CDR3 contains 15 residues. CDR3 region: CASGRTVGANTEAFF. CDR3 DNA sequence: TGTGCTAGTGGACGGACAGTGGGGGCAAACACTGAAGCTTTCTTT.

A single count supports this clone. V is TRBV5-1 and J is TRBJ1-2, with a tentative D call TRBD1 (5 bases). Germline V CDR1 and CDR2: SGHRS, YFSETQ. Trimming removed 4 bases from V and 3 bases from J, with 16 bases in between. This CDR3 has 15 residues. CDR3 coding DNA: TGCGCCAGCAGCCGGTGGCAGGGCAAAGACTATGGCTACACCTTC. This codes for CASSRWQGKDYGYTF.

The rearrangement links TRBV4-1 to TRBJ2-7; D remains ambiguous. The CDR3 sequence is 14 residues long. Trimming took 8 bases from V and 0 from J, leaving 14 bases between them. CDR1 is MGHRA and CDR2 is YSYEKL in the germline V gene. Here the CDR3 reads CASARESLSYEQYF. The CDR3, as DNA: TGCGCCAGCGCAAGAGAATCCCTCTCCTACGAGCAGTACTTC.

V and J are TRBV5-4 and TRBJ2-5; D might be TRBD1 or TRBD2, each matching 7 bases. In germline, CDR1 is SGHNT, CDR2 YYREEE (reference sequence). Trimming took 4 bases from V and 3 from J, leaving 13 bases between them. CDR3 length equals 14 residues. The CDR3 DNA reads TGTGCCAGCAGCCCACAGGGGAGGGAAGAGACCCAGTACTTC. It is translated as CASSPQGREETQYF.

The count of this clone is one. The gene calls are TRBV30 and TRBJ1-1; the D gene is possibly TRBD1 (6 bases). This CDR3 has 12 residues. Germline-derived CDR1 and CDR2 are GTSNPN and SVGIG (reference sequence). V was trimmed by 4 bases and J by 11 bases, leaving 17 bases between them. In nucleotides, the CDR3 is TGTGCCTGGACCTCAACCGGGACAACGGCTTTCTTT. Protein product: CAWTSTGTTAFF.

The J gene is TRBJ2-2, the V gene TRBV7-9, with D hard to call. The CDR3 contains 13 residues. The germline V and J ends were trimmed by 2 bases and 5 bases, with 6 bases remaining between them. Per the germline V gene, CDR1 is SEHNR and CDR2 is FQNEAQ (reference sequence). The CDR3 protein is CASSLTMTGELFF. The DNA of the CDR3 is TGTGCCAGCAGCTTAACAATGACCGGGGAGCTGTTTTTT.

V usage is TRBV21-1 and J usage is TRBJ1-5; TRBD1 is the table's D call and was not checked against the DNA. TRBV21-1 is tagged as a pseudogene. The CDR3 runs 16 residues. CDR3 coding DNA: TGTGCCAGCAGCAAGACAGCCACGCAATGCAATCAGCCCCAGCATTTT. Amino acids: CASSKTATQCNQPQHF.

This clone was picked up one time. The genes are TRBV14 and TRBJ1-2; D remains unclear. The CDR3 is 14 amino acids. Trimming stripped 1 base from V and 8 bases from J, with 14 bases between. Germline V gives CDR1 SGHDN, CDR2 FVKESK. The CDR3 here is CASSQGPAAAGYTF. For the CDR3, the DNA is TGTGCCAGCAGCCAAGGGCCGGCGGCGGCCGGCTACACCTTC.

This CDR3 reads CAWSSGQYFHNQPQHF. CDR3 DNA sequence: TGTGCCTGGAGTTCAGGACAGTATTTTCACAATCAGCCCCAGCATTTT. The rearrangement links TRBV30 to TRBJ1-5; TRBD1 is a possible D gene (6 bases). This CDR3 has 16 amino acids. Germline V gene data show CDR1 as GTSNPN and CDR2 as SVGIG (reference sequence). Trimming left V 2 bases short and J 3 bases short, with 17 bases between.

This clone was picked up a small number of times. The rearrangement uses TRBV2 and TRBJ1-4; 9 nucleotides match TRBD1. The V segment lost 8 bases and the J segment 8 bases; nucleotides outside the gene matches: 12. The germline V gene encodes CDR1 SNHLY and CDR2 FYNNEI. The CDR3 runs to 15 residues. In DNA form, the CDR3 reads TGTGCCAGCTTCAGGACAGGGGTCCTTGGGGAAAAACTGTTTTTT. This translates into CASFRTGVLGEKLFF.

The rearrangement uses TRBV15 and TRBJ1-4, with D unresolved. Germline CDR1 is LNHNV and CDR2 is YYDKDF (reference sequence). V was trimmed by 3 bases and J by 6 bases, leaving 5 bases between them. The CDR3 covers 12 residues. CDR3 in DNA: TGTGCCACCAGCAGGAGACATGAAAAACTGTTTTTT. Its protein is CATSRRHEKLFF.

CDR3 nucleotide sequence: TGTGCCAGCATGGATAGCTATAGTGGCTACACCTTC. The encoded protein is CASMDSYSGYTF. The V and J genes are TRBV2 and TRBJ1-2; D uncertain. The germline V gene has CDR1 SNHLY and CDR2 FYNNEI. The V and J ends lost 7 bases and 7 bases respectively, with 13 bases between them. The CDR3 has 12 amino acids. The whole variable domain, remainder taken from reference TRBV2 and TRBJ1-2, is EPEVTQTPSHQVTQMGQEVILRCVPISNHLYFYWYRQILGQKVEFLVSFYNNEISEKSEIFDDQFSVERPDGSNFTLKIRSTKLEDSAMYFCASMDSYSGYTFGSGTRLTVV.

This clone is a singleton in its sample. CDR3 sequence: CASSLQGVGEAFF. Here the CDR3 DNA reads TGTGCCAGCAGCTTACAGGGCGTCGGTGAAGCTTTCTTT. This rearrangement joins TRBV7-6 to TRBJ1-1; D is perhaps TRBD1 (5 bases). The CDR3 covers 13 residues. Trimming removed 2 bases at V and 7 bases at J, with 11 bases between. Germline assignment: CDR1 SGHVS and CDR2 FNYEAQ.

The genes are TRBV2 and TRBJ1-5, with D maybe TRBD1 (6 bases). In germline, CDR1 is SNHLY, CDR2 FYNNEI. V shed 6 bases and J shed 0 bases, with 12 bases lying between them. The CDR3 is 15 amino acids. CDR3 coding DNA: TGTGCCAGCAGGGGGGGCCAATCTAGCAATCAGCCCCAGCATTTT. Protein product: CASRGGQSSNQPQHF.

The chain employs TRBV18 and TRBJ2-5; unclear D gene. Trimming left V 3 bases short and J 0 bases short, with 2 bases between. Germline loops: CDR1 KGHSH, CDR2 LQKENI. This CDR3 spans 12 amino acids. The CDR3 region is CASSPNQETQYF. The CDR3 bases are TGTGCCAGCTCACCCAACCAAGAGACCCAGTACTTC.

The chain carries TRBV6-4 and TRBJ2-3; 12 bases are shared with TRBD2. V lost 2 bases, J lost 0 bases, and 9 bases stayed unmatched. This CDR3 contains 19 residues. Looked up from germline, CDR1 is MRHNA and CDR2 is SNTAGT. This CDR3 is CASSDIRLAGVSSTDTQYF. Here the CDR3 DNA reads TGTGCCAGCAGTGACATCCGACTAGCGGGAGTTTCTAGCACAGATACGCAGTATTTT.

This clone turned up a few times. This chain joins TRBV29-1 and TRBJ1-2; D is unclear. Germline V gives CDR1 SQVTM, CDR2 ANQGSEA. The CDR3 has 12 amino acids. V lost 7 bases and J 8 bases, leaving 17 bases between the germline ends. The CDR3 protein is CSGASVGWGYTF. For the CDR3, the DNA is TGCAGCGGGGCTAGTGTGGGCTGGGGCTACACCTTC.

V and J are TRBV14 and TRBJ2-1; weak D call: TRBD2 (5 bases). In germline, CDR1 is SGHDN, CDR2 FVKESK. V was trimmed by 5 bases and J by 4 bases, leaving 9 bases between them. The CDR3 has 13 residues. The CDR3 nucleotides read TGTGCCAGCAGCGGGAGAGTGTACAATGAGCAGTTCTTC. Protein: CASSGRVYNEQFF. The full variable domain, completed using reference TRBV14 and TRBJ2-1, is EAGVTQFPSHSVIEKGQTVTLRCDPISGHDNLYWYRRVMGKEIKFLLHFVKESKQDESGMPNNRFLAERTGGTYSTLKVQPAELEDSGVYFCASSGRVYNEQFFGPGTRLTVL.

The J gene is TRBJ1-3, the V gene TRBV28, with D possibly being TRBD1 (5 bases). Trimming took off 3 bases at V and 4 bases at J, with 13 bases between the two ends. The CDR3 sequence is 15 residues long. In germline, CDR1 is MDHEN, CDR2 SYDVKM. The DNA of the CDR3 is TGTGCCAGCAGTTTGCCCCAGGGAACCGGAAACACCATATATTTT. The encoded protein is CASSLPQGTGNTIYF.

The V call is TRBV28, the J call TRBJ1-1, with a weak D call TRBD1 (6 bases). The germline CDR1 and CDR2 sequences are MDHEN and SYDVKM. CDR3 size: 13 residues. The V end lost 6 bases, the J end lost 1 base, and 9 bases lay between the germline ends. The CDR3 protein is CASRGTSNTEAFF. DNA for the CDR3: TGTGCCAGCAGGGGGACATCGAACACTGAAGCTTTCTTT.

The CDR3 nucleotides are TGCGCCAGCACGACTGTATCCTACAATGAGCAGTTCTTC. This translates into CASTTVSYNEQFF. The V gene is TRBV10-2, the J gene TRBJ2-1; D is unresolved. The V end lost 7 bases, the J end lost 1 base, and 8 bases lay between the germline ends. The CDR3 length is 13 residues. Germline V gives CDR1 WSHSY, CDR2 SAAADI.

The chain recombines TRBV27 with TRBJ1-1; D not resolved. Germline CDR1 MNHEY, CDR2 SMNVEV (reference sequence). CDR3 size: 13 residues. V shed 7 bases and J shed 0 bases, with 9 bases lying between them. The DNA of the CDR3 is TGTGCCAGCAATAGGAAAATGAACACTGAAGCTTTCTTT. This translates into CASNRKMNTEAFF.

V usage is TRBV29-1 and J usage is TRBJ2-7; weak D call: TRBD2 (6 bases). Germline V lookup: CDR1 SQVTM, CDR2 ANQGSEA. Trimming cost V 6 bases and J 4 bases, with 13 bases left between them. This CDR3 has 12 residues. As DNA, the CDR3 is TGCAGCGTCAATGACGGAGGGTACGAGCAGTACTTC. Its translation: CSVNDGGYEQYF.

J is TRBJ1-3 and V is TRBV21-1. TRBV21-1 has pseudogene status. The CDR3 sequence is 13 residues long. CDR3 residues: CASRRDSGNTIYF. The CDR3 nucleotides read TGTGCCAGCAGAAGGGACTCTGGAAACACCATATATTTT.

The V and J genes are TRBV30 and TRBJ1-2; tentatively, D is TRBD1 (5 bases). Deletions cut 2 bases from V and 4 bases from J, with 11 bases between. The CDR3 is 13 residues long. Germline V CDR1 and CDR2: GTSNPN, SVGIG (reference sequence). CDR3 bases: TGTGCCTGGAGTCCAGGGAGGGGCTATGGCTACACCTTC. Translated, it gives CAWSPGRGYGYTF.

For this clone: The same CDR3 also results from other DNA sequences found in this sample. The chain employs TRBV11-3 and TRBJ2-2, with D unclear. The CDR3 covers 12 residues. Trimming left V 5 bases short and J 4 bases short, with 5 bases between. Germline CDR1 SGHNT, CDR2 YENEEA. CDR3 nucleotides: TGTGCCAGCAGCCCCGGCACCGGGGAGCTGTTTTTT. Translation: CASSPGTGELFF.

The rearrangement joins TRBV6-5 to TRBJ2-1; 15 nucleotides line up with TRBD2. J was trimmed by 7 bases and V by 4 bases; bases with no gene match: 5. Germline-derived CDR1 and CDR2 are MNHEY and SVGAGI. The CDR3 totals 16 residues. Written as DNA, the CDR3 is TGTGCCAGCAGTTGGACTAGCGGGGGGGCTCCGAATGAGCAGTTCTTC. Amino acid sequence: CASSWTSGGAPNEQFF.

The V call is TRBV5-8, the J call TRBJ2-1, with 7 bases that match TRBD1. The ends lost 5 bases at V and 6 bases at J; junction bases unmatched: 5. The CDR3 is 13 amino acids. CDR1 is SGHTS, CDR2 YDEGEE, per germline. The CDR3, as DNA: TGTGCCAGCAGATCGACAGGGCCCAATGAGCAGTTCTTC. This sequence encodes CASRSTGPNEQFF.

This rearrangement joins TRBV6-6 to TRBJ1-5; the D is unclear. Germline V gene data show CDR1 as MNHNY and CDR2 as SVGAGI (reference sequence). The CDR3 is 15 residues long. With 2 bases removed from V and 1 base from J, the gap between germline ends came to 9 bases. The CDR3 loop reads CASSYERESNQPQHF. The CDR3 DNA reads as TGTGCCAGCAGTTACGAGAGGGAAAGCAATCAGCCCCAGCATTTT.

V usage is TRBV7-2 and J usage is TRBJ1-1, with TRBD1 matching 8 bases. Per germline, CDR1 SGHTA and CDR2 FQGNSA. The length of the CDR3 is 16 residues. V lost 2 bases to trimming and J lost 5 bases; unmatched junction nucleotides: 10. DNA of the CDR3: TGTGCCAGCAGCTTAAGAGGAGGACAGGGCGGTACTGAAGCTTTCTTT. As protein: CASSLRGGQGGTEAFF.